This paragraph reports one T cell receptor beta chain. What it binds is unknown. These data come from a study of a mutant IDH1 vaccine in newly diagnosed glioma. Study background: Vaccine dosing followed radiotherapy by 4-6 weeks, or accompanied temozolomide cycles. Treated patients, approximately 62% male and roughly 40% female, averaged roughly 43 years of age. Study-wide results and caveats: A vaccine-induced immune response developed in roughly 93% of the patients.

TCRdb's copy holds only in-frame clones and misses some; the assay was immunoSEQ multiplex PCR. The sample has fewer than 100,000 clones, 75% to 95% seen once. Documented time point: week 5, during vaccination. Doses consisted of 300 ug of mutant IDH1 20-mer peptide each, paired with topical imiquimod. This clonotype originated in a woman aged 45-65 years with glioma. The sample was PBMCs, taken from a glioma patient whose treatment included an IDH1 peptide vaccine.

Written as DNA, the CDR3 is TGTGCCAGCAGCAAATACCAGGGGCGGAAGACTGAAGCTTTCTTT. This sequence encodes CASSKYQGRKTEAFF. V usage is TRBV5-5 and J usage is TRBJ1-1, with TRBD1 as a possible D gene (6 bases). This CDR3 contains 15 residues. Trimming left V 4 bases short and J 5 bases short, with 18 bases between. Germline assignment: CDR1 SGHKS and CDR2 YYEKEE (reference sequence).